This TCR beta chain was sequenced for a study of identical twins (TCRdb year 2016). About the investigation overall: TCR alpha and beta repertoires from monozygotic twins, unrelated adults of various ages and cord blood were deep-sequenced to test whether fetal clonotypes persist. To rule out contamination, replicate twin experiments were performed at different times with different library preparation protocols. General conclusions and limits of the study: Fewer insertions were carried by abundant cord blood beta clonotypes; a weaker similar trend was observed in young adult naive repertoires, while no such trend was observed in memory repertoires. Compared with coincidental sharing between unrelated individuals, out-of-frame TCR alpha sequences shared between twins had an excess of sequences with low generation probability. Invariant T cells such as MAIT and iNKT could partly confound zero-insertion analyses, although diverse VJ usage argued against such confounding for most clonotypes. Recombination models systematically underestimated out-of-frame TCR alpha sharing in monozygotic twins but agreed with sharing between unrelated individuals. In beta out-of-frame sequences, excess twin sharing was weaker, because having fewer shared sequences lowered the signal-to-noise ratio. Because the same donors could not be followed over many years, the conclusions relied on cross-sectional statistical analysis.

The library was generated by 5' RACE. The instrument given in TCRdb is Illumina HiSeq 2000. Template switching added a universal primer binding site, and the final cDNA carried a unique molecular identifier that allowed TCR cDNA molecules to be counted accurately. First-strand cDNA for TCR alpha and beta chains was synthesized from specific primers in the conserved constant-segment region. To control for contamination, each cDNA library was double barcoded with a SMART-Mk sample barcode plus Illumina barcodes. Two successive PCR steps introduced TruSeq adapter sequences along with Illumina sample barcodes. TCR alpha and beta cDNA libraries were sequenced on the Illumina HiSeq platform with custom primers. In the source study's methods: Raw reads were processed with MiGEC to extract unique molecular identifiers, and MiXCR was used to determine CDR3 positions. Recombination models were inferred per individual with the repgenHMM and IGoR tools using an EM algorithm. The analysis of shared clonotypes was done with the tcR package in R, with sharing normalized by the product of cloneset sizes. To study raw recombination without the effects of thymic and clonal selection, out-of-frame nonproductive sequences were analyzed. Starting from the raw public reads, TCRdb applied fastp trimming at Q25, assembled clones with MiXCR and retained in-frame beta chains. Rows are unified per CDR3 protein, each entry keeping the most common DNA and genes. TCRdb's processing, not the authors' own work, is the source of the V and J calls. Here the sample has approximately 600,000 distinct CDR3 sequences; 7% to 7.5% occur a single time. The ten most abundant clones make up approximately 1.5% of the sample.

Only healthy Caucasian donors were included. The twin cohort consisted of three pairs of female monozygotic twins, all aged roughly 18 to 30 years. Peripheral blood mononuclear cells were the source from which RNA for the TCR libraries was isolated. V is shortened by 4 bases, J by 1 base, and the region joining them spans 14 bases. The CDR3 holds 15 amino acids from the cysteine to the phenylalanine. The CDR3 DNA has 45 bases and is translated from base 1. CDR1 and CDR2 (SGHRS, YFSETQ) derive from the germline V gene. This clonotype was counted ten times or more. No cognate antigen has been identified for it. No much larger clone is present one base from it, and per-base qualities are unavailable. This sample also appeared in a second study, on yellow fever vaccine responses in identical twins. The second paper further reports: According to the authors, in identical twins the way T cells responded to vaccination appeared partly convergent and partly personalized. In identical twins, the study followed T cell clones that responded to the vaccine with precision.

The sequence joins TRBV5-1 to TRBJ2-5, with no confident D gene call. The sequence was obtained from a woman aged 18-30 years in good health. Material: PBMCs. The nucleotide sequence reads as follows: TGCGCCAGCAGCCTCAGATCTTACGGCCAAGAGACCCAGTACTTC. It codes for CASSLRSYGQETQYF.